The 19 T cell receptor beta chains given below trace back to one sample, sequenced in a study of shared clonotypes between healthy human individuals. Some clones are missing from TCRdb's copy, which holds only in-frame ones; the method was immunoSEQ multiplex PCR. The sample carries about 92,000 clones, approximately 63% recorded once. Sample: memory CD8+ T cells sorted from blood. Documented subset: CD45RO+ cells pooled with CCR7-negative TemRA cells. The receptors shown here come from a man aged 25-45 years in good health.

CDR3 protein: CASTLDRGRTEAFF. The CDR3 nucleotides read TGTGCCAGCACTTTGGACAGGGGGCGTACTGAAGCTTTCTTT. The chain employs TRBV18 and TRBJ1-1, with 11 bases matching TRBD1. The V gene's germline CDR1 is KGHSH and CDR2 LQKENI. The CDR3 extends over 14 amino acids. Losses at the gene ends were 8 bases for V and 5 bases for J; bases not matched to a gene: 7.

The chain links TRBV15 to TRBJ2-7; D unclear. The germline V and J ends were trimmed by 0 bases and 2 bases, with 14 bases remaining between them. This CDR3 spans 16 amino acids. CDR1 LNHNV and CDR2 YYDKDF come from the germline V gene (reference sequence). The CDR3 DNA sequence: TGTGCCACCAGCAGAGATAGGGCGGCGGCCCCCTACGAGCAGTACTTC. Its protein is CATSRDRAAAPYEQYF. Full variable domain (remainder filled in from reference TRBV15 and TRBJ2-7): DAMVIQNPRYQVTQFGKPVTLSCSQTLNHNVMYWYQQKSSQAPKLLFHYYDKDFNNEADTPDNFQSRRPNTSFCFLDIRSPGLGDTAMYLCATSRDRAAAPYEQYFGPGTRLTVT.

In regard to this clone: This CDR3 is missing its conserved last phenylalanine or tryptophan, likely due to a read error. Because the CDR3's place on the DNA is in doubt, the DNA is left out and the CDR3 is given as listed by TCRdb. This chain joins TRBV18 and TRBJ1-2. 12 amino acids form the CDR3, both terminal residues included. The germline V gene has CDR1 KGHSH and CDR2 LQKENI. The CDR3 sequence: CASSPQGLWLHL.

The gene calls are TRBV6-6 and TRBJ2-1; 12 nucleotides align to TRBD1. V gave up 2 bases and J gave up 7 bases; unmatched junction bases: 6. CDR3 length equals 16 residues. The germline V gene has CDR1 MNHNY and CDR2 SVGAGI (reference sequence). The CDR3 protein is CASSYQGQGARNEQFF. Written as DNA, the CDR3 is TGTGCCAGCAGTTACCAGGGACAGGGGGCGAGGAATGAGCAGTTCTTC.

J is TRBJ2-7 and V is TRBV15; 8 positions agree with TRBD1. From germline, CDR1 is LNHNV and CDR2 YYDKDF (reference sequence). This CDR3 spans 16 amino acids. The trim removed 0 bases at V and 5 bases at J, leaving 9 bases unmatched. The CDR3 bases are TGTGCCACCAGCAGAGATAAGGCAGGGGGCGCGGACGAGCAGTACTTC. It is translated as CATSRDKAGGADEQYF.

The rearrangement links TRBV7-9 to TRBJ2-7; 7 bases agree with TRBD1. Per germline, CDR1 SEHNR and CDR2 FQNEAQ (reference sequence). The CDR3 is 14 residues long. V shed 4 bases, J shed 2 bases, and the junction held 5 bases outside the gene matches. The CDR3 coding sequence is TGTGCCAGCAGCTCCGGGACAGTTGCCTACGAGCAGTACTTC. Encoded protein: CASSSGTVAYEQYF.

The rearrangement links TRBV12-2 to TRBJ2-7; the table gives TRBD1 as D, unverified against the DNA. TRBV12-2 corresponds to a pseudogene. This CDR3 spans 16 amino acids. This chain's CDR3 is CASRLSPRDSYYEQYF. The CDR3 DNA sequence: TGTGCAAGTCGCTTATCACCCCGGGACAGTTACTACGAGCAGTACTTC.

This chain links TRBV6-6 with TRBJ2-5; either TRBD1 or TRBD2 may supply D (5 bases each). This CDR3 region has 14 residues. The germline V gene has CDR1 MNHNY and CDR2 SVGAGI (reference sequence). The V end was cut by 0 bases, the J end by 5 bases, with 10 bases between. For the CDR3, the DNA is TGTGCCAGCAGTTACTCGAGTAGGGACGAGACCCAGTACTTC. It is translated as CASSYSSRDETQYF.

V is TRBV28 and J is TRBJ2-7, with TRBD2 as a possible D gene (6 bases). V lost 5 bases and J 3 bases, leaving 32 bases between the germline ends. The germline V gene encodes CDR1 MDHEN and CDR2 SYDVKM. This CDR3 contains 20 residues. Here the CDR3 reads CASSAVQAFGGGRKNYEQYF. The CDR3 bases are TGTGCCAGCAGTGCAGTTCAGGCCTTCGGGGGAGGAAGAAAGAACTACGAGCAGTACTTC.

V and J are TRBV6-1 and TRBJ1-5, with no clear D. This CDR3 has 14 residues. CDR1 is MNHNS, CDR2 SASEGT, per germline. Trimming removed 0 bases at V and 5 bases at J, with 8 bases between. In DNA, the CDR3 is TGTGCCAGCAGTGAAGCGCCGGCCGATCAGCCCCAGCATTTT. The encoded protein is CASSEAPADQPQHF.

The chain combines TRBV2 with TRBJ2-2; D assignment may be TRBD1 or TRBD2 (5 bases each). CDR3 size: 15 residues. Trimming removed 10 bases at V and 1 base at J, with 16 bases between. Germline assignment: CDR1 SNHLY and CDR2 FYNNEI. Here the CDR3 reads CATQRRGLNTGELFF. As DNA, the CDR3 is TGTGCCACCCAACGACGGGGCTTGAACACCGGGGAGCTGTTTTTT.

The chain uses TRBV27 and TRBJ2-6; D ambiguous. This CDR3 has 15 amino acids. The germline V and J ends were trimmed by 1 base and 0 bases, with 4 bases remaining between them. Germline CDR1 is MNHEY and CDR2 is SMNVEV (reference sequence). The CDR3 DNA follows: TGTGCCAGCAGTTTATACTCCTCTGGGGCCAACGTCCTGACTTTC. Protein product: CASSLYSSGANVLTF. The whole variable domain, filled in from reference TRBV27 and TRBJ2-6, reads EAQVTQNPRYLITVTGKKLTVTCSQNMNHEYMSWYRQDPGLGLRQIYYSMNVEVTDKGDVPEGYKVSRKEKRNFPLILESPSPNQTSLYFCASSLYSSGANVLTFGAGSRLTVL.

This clone appeared a few times. The chain carries TRBV7-8 and TRBJ1-1; D gene unclear. V lost 5 bases, J lost 1 base, and 8 bases lay in between. The germline CDR1 and CDR2 sequences are SGHVS and FQNEAQ. The CDR3 runs to 13 residues. The CDR3 DNA sequence: TGTGCCAGCAGCCCCTCTGGGAACACTGAAGCTTTCTTT. Protein: CASSPSGNTEAFF.

The gene calls are TRBV28 and TRBJ1-1; D is ambiguous. The length of the CDR3 is 13 residues. Germline values: CDR1 MDHEN, CDR2 SYDVKM. V was clipped by 2 bases and J by 11 bases, with 15 bases between them. CDR3 region: CASSLGTVIPAFF. CDR3 DNA: TGTGCCAGCAGTTTAGGTACAGTAATTCCGGCTTTCTTT.

Only a few counts were recorded for this clone. The V gene is TRBV6-5, the J gene TRBJ2-1; 7 bases line up with TRBD1. The length of the CDR3 is 14 residues. Looked up from germline, CDR1 is MNHEY and CDR2 is SVGAGI. J gave up 4 bases and V 7 bases, and 7 bases lay outside the gene matches. The CDR3 protein is CASTRQGGYNEQFF. CDR3 sequence (DNA): TGTGCCAGCACCCGACAGGGCGGGTACAATGAGCAGTTCTTC.

The genes are TRBV29-1 and TRBJ2-1; D is possibly TRBD2 (5 bases). The CDR3 has 12 residues. Germline CDR1 reads SQVTM; CDR2 reads ANQGSEA. V was cut by 5 bases and J by 7 bases, with 12 bases left in between. This CDR3 is CSVSSGWNEQFF. For the CDR3, the DNA is TGCAGCGTTTCCAGCGGTTGGAATGAGCAGTTCTTC.

The CDR3 reads CASSFFPVSGKHNEQFF. CDR3 bases: TGTGCCAGCAGCTTCTTTCCCGTTAGCGGGAAGCATAATGAGCAGTTCTTC. V is TRBV7-9 and J is TRBJ2-1; TRBD2 matches at 8 bases. From germline, CDR1 is SEHNR and CDR2 FQNEAQ (reference sequence). J lost 7 bases, V lost 3 bases, and 14 bases had no gene match. The CDR3 has 17 amino acids. Filled out from reference TRBV7-9 and TRBJ2-1, the complete variable domain reads DTGVSQNPRHKITKRGQNVTFRCDPISEHNRLYWYRQTLGQGPEFLTYFQNEAQLEKSRLLSDRFSAERPKGSFSTLEIQRTEQGDSAMYLCASSFFPVSGKHNEQFFGPGTRLTVL.

This chain links TRBV27 with TRBJ2-1, with D perhaps matching TRBD1 (5 bases). Per the germline V gene, CDR1 is MNHEY and CDR2 is SMNVEV (reference sequence). CDR3 length equals 11 residues. Trimming cost V 2 bases and J 13 bases, with 9 bases left between them. The CDR3 nucleotides are TGTGCCAGCAGTTTAACAGGCCAACAGTTCTTC. Its protein is CASSLTGQQFF.

As for this clone: Given a far larger clone just one base away, this is likely a sequencing read error. This specimen includes other DNA sequences encoding the same CDR3. The chain has TRBV14 and TRBJ1-1; D not certain. Germline values: CDR1 SGHDN, CDR2 FVKESK. This CDR3 has 13 residues. The CDR3 protein is CASSPQRNTEAFF. The CDR3 coding sequence is TGCGCCAGCAGCCCCCAACGGAACACTGAAGCTTTCTTT.